This T cell receptor (beta chain) was documented in a study of blood T cell repertoires in COVID-19. Background on the study: Donors in the United States, Italy and Spain gave samples during acute or convalescent COVID-19. The cDNA or gDNA used as material had been derived from T cells, B-cell-depleted T cells, or PBMCs.

In the authors' workflow: By means of reference gene primer amplification, nucleated cell counts were estimated. Using immunoSEQ multiplex PCR, the repertoire was profiled, and TCRdb retains in-frame clones only, with some absent. The DNA was the basis for D and trimming; V, J and clone size are from that table. The sample consists of tens of thousands of clones, 70% to 85% of them appearing once. Trimming removed 3 bases at V and 2 bases at J, with 5 bases between. Germline CDR1 is MDHEN and CDR2 is SYDVKM. The CDR3 totals 14 residues. The clonotype comes from a woman aged 60-70 years with acute or convalescent COVID-19. Sequencing input: peripheral blood. The rearrangement links TRBV28 to TRBJ1-6; no clear D. The CDR3 sequence is CASSFSTYNSPLHF. CDR3 bases: TGTGCCAGCAGTTTTTCCACCTATAATTCACCCCTCCACTTT.